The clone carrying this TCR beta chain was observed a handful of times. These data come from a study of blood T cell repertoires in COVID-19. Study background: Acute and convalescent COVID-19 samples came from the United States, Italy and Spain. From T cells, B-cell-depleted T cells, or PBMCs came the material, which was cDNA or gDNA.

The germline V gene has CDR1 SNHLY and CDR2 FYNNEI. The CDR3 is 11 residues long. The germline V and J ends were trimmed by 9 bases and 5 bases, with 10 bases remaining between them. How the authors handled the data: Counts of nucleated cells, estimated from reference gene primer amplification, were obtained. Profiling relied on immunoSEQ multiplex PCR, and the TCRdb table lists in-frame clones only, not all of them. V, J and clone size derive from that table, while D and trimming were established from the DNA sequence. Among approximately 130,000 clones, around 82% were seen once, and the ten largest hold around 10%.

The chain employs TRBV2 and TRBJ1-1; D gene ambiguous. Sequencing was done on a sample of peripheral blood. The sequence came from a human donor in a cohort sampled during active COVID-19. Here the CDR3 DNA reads TGTGCCAGTGGAGAGAGGACTGAAGCTTTCTTT. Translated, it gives CASGERTEAFF.